This record covers a single T cell receptor beta chain. This same CDR3 is encoded by further DNA sequences in the sample. The sorted-subset replicate PCRs were given about 210 ng DNA, which is approximately 30,000 T cell genomes. Only in-frame clones appear in the TCRdb table, and some are missing; sequencing was by immunoSEQ multiplex PCR. Of some 1 million clones listed, more than 60% are singletons. This entry is derived from a study of shared clonotypes between healthy human individuals. Each sample came from a Caucasian adult donor living in Nashville, Tennessee. The CDR3 contains 16 residues. Germline V lookup: CDR1 SGDLS, CDR2 YYNGEE. V was clipped by 0 bases and J by 2 bases, with 13 bases between them.

The chain uses TRBV9 and TRBJ2-3; D is unclear. The sequenced material came from memory CD4+ T cells sorted from blood. Subset described: CD45RA-negative fraction. This TCR came from a man aged 18 to 29 in good health. The DNA of the CDR3 is TGTGCCAGCAGCGTAGGGGTTAGCCCCTCCACAGATACGCAGTATTTT. Translation gives CASSVGVSPSTDTQYF. The full variable domain, completed using reference TRBV9 and TRBJ2-3, is DSGVTQTPKHLITATGQRVTLRCSPRSGDLSVYWYQQSLDQGLQFLIQYYNGEERAKGNILERFSAQQFPDLHSELNLSSLELGDSALYFCASSVGVSPSTDTQYFGPGTRLTVL.